A single sample is the source of the 12 T cell receptor beta chains below, sequenced in a study of cytomegalovirus exposure and HLA in healthy donors. TCRdb's copy holds only in-frame clones and misses some; the assay was immunoSEQ multiplex PCR. This sample has some 170,000 clones, with around 85% found just once. The sample was PBMCs. All receptors come from a woman aged 25 to 45 in good health and CMV-seronegative.

This chain links TRBV2 with TRBJ2-7; 7 positions match TRBD1. With V trimmed by 6 bases and J by 0 bases, 11 bases remained unmatched. CDR3 length equals 16 residues. Germline V gene sequence: CDR1 SNHLY, CDR2 FYNNEI. The CDR3 nucleotides are TGTGCCAGCAGCGCTTCCGGGACAGCTCTCTCCTACGAGCAGTACTTC. This gives the protein CASSASGTALSYEQYF.

The chain carries TRBV5-1 and TRBJ1-1; weak D call: TRBD1 (5 bases). Germline V gene lookup returns CDR1 SGHRS and CDR2 YFSETQ. Deletions cut 4 bases from V and 4 bases from J, with 23 bases between. The CDR3 covers 17 residues. Here the CDR3 DNA reads TGCGCCAGCAGCCCTTATCCCCGGGGGACTACGGGCACTGAAGCTTTCTTT. Translated, it gives CASSPYPRGTTGTEAFF.

The chain carries TRBV6-5 and TRBJ1-3; perhaps TRBD1 as D (6 bases). The CDR3 runs to 16 residues. Trimming shortened V by 2 bases and J by 5 bases, and 16 bases separated the two germline ends. Per the germline V gene, CDR1 is MNHEY and CDR2 is SVGAGI. For the CDR3, the DNA is TGTGCCAGCAGTTACGTAGGTGGGGGCGGCAGAAACACCATATATTTT. Encoded protein: CASSYVGGGGRNTIYF.

The chain has TRBV19 and TRBJ1-4, with 8 bases that match TRBD1. V lost 5 bases to trimming and J lost 6 bases; unmatched junction nucleotides: 17. There are 18 residues in the CDR3. Germline V CDR1 and CDR2: LNHDA, SQIVND (reference sequence). DNA of the CDR3: TGTGCCAGTAGTCCCTTGACAGGGGAAAAAGTTTGGGATGAAAAACTGTTTTTT. It translates to CASSPLTGEKVWDEKLFF. Supplemented by reference TRBV19 and TRBJ1-4, the full variable domain reads DGGITQSPKYLFRKEGQNVTLSCEQNLNHDAMYWYRQDPGQGLRLIYYSQIVNDFQKGDIAEGYSVSREKKESFPLTVTSAQKNPTAFYLCASSPLTGEKVWDEKLFFGSGTQLSVL.

V gene TRBV7-9 combines with J gene TRBJ1-6, with 7 bases aligning to TRBD1. There are 17 residues in the CDR3. The V segment lost 4 bases and the J segment 5 bases; nucleotides outside the gene matches: 11. Germline-derived CDR1 and CDR2 are SEHNR and FQNEAQ (reference sequence). The CDR3 here is CASSSQVGGQNNSPLHF. The DNA for the CDR3 is TGTGCCAGCAGCTCACAAGTGGGGGGACAGAATAATTCACCCCTCCACTTT.

This chain connects TRBV15 to TRBJ1-4; 7 positions match TRBD1. CDR1 is LNHNV and CDR2 is YYDKDF in the germline V gene (reference sequence). The junction had 16 bases not matched to a gene; V was cut back by 1 base and J by 8 bases. The CDR3 is 18 amino acids. CDR3 in amino acids: CATSRGPGTDDYNEKLFF. The CDR3 bases are TGTGCCACCAGCAGAGGTCCCGGGACAGATGATTATAACGAAAAACTGTTTTTT.

A few counts support this clone. The chain joins TRBV9 to TRBJ1-2; D gene unclear. The V gene lost 0 bases and the J gene lost 2 bases, with 8 bases spanning the gap. Germline V CDR1 and CDR2: SGDLS, YYNGEE. The CDR3 covers 14 residues. CDR3 sequence: CASSVEVGNYGYTF. The CDR3, as DNA: TGTGCCAGCAGCGTAGAAGTGGGAAACTATGGCTACACCTTC.

The rearrangement links TRBV4-3 to TRBJ1-3, with D possibly being TRBD1 (6 bases). V was pared by 4 bases and J by 3 bases, with 7 bases between. CDR3 length: 13 amino acids. Germline lookup yields CDR1 LGHNA and CDR2 YSLEER. The DNA for the CDR3 is TGCGCCAGCAGCCTACAGGGTGGAAACACCATATATTTT. It encodes CASSLQGGNTIYF.

This rearrangement joins TRBV11-1 to TRBJ2-5, with no clear D. The CDR3 is 15 amino acids. The germline V gene has CDR1 SGHAT and CDR2 FQDESV (reference sequence). The V gene lost 0 bases and the J gene lost 2 bases, with 10 bases spanning the gap. The CDR3 spells CASSLAGSTQETQYF. The CDR3 coding sequence is TGTGCCAGCAGCTTAGCGGGGTCGACACAAGAGACCCAGTACTTC.

This clone appeared a few times. The chain combines TRBV29-1 with TRBJ2-3, with 14 bases lining up with TRBD2. The CDR3 runs to 15 residues. The V gene's germline CDR1 is SQVTM and CDR2 ANQGSEA. Losses at the gene ends were 5 bases for V and 7 bases for J; bases not matched to a gene: 8. The DNA for the CDR3 is TGCAGCGTTCAAGGGACTAGCGGGAGTATAAATACGCAGTATTTT. It is translated as CSVQGTSGSINTQYF.

This chain joins TRBV28 and TRBJ1-2; TRBD1 matches at 7 bases. CDR1 and CDR2 from the germline V gene are MDHEN and SYDVKM. V shed 6 bases, J shed 5 bases, and the junction held 6 bases outside the gene matches. This CDR3 spans 13 amino acids. Here the CDR3 DNA reads TGTGCCAGCAGCGATACAGGGGCGTATGGCTACACCTTC. It specifies CASSDTGAYGYTF.

The chain uses TRBV19 and TRBJ1-1; D is unresolved. V lost 7 bases, J lost 4 bases, and 13 bases lay in between. CDR1 and CDR2 from the germline V gene are LNHDA and SQIVND (reference sequence). The CDR3 runs to 13 residues. The CDR3 sequence is CASNRRGSTEAFF. The CDR3 region has the DNA TGTGCCAGTAATCGCCGGGGTAGCACTGAAGCTTTCTTT.